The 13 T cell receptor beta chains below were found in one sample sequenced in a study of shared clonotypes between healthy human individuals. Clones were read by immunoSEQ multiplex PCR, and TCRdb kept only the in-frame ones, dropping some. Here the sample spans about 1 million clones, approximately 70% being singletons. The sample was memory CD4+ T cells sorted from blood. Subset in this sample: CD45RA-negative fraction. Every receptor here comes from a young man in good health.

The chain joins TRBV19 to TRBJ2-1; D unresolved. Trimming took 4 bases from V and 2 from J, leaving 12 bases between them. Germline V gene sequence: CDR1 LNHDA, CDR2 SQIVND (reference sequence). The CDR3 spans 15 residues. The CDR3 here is CASSRALIPYNEQFF. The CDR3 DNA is TGTGCCAGTAGTAGAGCCCTAATCCCCTACAATGAGCAGTTCTTC. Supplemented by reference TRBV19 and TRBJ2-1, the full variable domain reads DGGITQSPKYLFRKEGQNVTLSCEQNLNHDAMYWYRQDPGQGLRLIYYSQIVNDFQKGDIAEGYSVSREKKESFPLTVTSAQKNPTAFYLCASSRALIPYNEQFFGPGTRLTVL.

CDR3 sequence reads: CASSVRYEQYF. The CDR3 bases are TGTGCCAGCAGCGTTAGATACGAGCAGTACTTC. The V gene is TRBV7-2, the J gene TRBJ2-7; D gene unclear. The CDR3 contains 11 residues. Trimming cost V 5 bases and J 4 bases, with 6 bases left between them. Germline-derived CDR1 and CDR2 are SGHTA and FQGNSA.

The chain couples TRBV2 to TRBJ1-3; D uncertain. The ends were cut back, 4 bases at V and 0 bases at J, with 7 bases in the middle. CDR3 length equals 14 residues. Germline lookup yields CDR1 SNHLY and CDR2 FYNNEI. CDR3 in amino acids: CASSAITSGNTIYF. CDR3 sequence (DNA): TGTGCCAGCAGTGCGATTACCTCTGGAAACACCATATATTTT.

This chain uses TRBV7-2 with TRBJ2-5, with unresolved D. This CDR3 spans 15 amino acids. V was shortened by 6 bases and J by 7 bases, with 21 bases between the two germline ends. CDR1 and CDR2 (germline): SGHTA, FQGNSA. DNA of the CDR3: TGTGCCAGCAGGATGGGCATGGGTGAGCGCGTGACCCAGTACTTC. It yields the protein CASRMGMGERVTQYF.

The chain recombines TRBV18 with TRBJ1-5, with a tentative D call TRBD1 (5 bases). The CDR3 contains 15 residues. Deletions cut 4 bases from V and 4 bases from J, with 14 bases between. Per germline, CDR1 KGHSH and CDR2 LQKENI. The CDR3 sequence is CASSQRGTQNQPQHF. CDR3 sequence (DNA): TGTGCCAGCTCACAACGGGGCACCCAGAATCAGCCCCAGCATTTT.

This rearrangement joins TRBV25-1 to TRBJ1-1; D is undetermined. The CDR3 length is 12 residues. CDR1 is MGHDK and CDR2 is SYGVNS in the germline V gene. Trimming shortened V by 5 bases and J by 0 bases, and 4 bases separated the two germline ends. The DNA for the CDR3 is TGTGCCAGCAGTTATATGAACACTGAAGCTTTCTTT. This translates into CASSYMNTEAFF.

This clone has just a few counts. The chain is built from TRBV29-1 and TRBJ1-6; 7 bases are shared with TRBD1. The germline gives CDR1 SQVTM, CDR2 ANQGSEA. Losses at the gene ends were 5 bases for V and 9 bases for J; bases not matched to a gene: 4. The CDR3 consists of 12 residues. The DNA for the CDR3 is TGCAGCGTTCGGCAGGGGGGTTCACCCCTCCACTTT. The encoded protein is CSVRQGGSPLHF.

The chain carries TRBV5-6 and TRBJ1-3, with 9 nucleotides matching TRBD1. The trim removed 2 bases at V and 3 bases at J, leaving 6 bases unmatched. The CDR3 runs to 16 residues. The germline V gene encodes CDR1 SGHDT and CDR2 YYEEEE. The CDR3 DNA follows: TGTGCCAGCAGCTTCACAGGGGGCCTGGATGGAAACACCATATATTTT. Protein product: CASSFTGGLDGNTIYF.

CDR3 bases: TGTGCCAGCAGTTTAGGAGGGGGCGCTGAAGCTTTCTTT. Translated, it gives CASSLGGGAEAFF. This chain links TRBV6-5 with TRBJ1-1, with 7 bases fitting TRBD1. Losses at the gene ends were 4 bases for V and 6 bases for J; bases not matched to a gene: 5. CDR1 and CDR2 from the germline V gene are MNHEY and SVGAGI. This CDR3 is built from 13 residues.

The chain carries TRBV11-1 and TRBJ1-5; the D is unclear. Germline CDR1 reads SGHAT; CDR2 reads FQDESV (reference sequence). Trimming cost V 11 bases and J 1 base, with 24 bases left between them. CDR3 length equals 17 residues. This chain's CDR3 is CAARIHRAKLSNQPQHF. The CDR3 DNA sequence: TGTGCCGCTCGCATCCACCGGGCCAAGCTAAGCAATCAGCCCCAGCATTTT.

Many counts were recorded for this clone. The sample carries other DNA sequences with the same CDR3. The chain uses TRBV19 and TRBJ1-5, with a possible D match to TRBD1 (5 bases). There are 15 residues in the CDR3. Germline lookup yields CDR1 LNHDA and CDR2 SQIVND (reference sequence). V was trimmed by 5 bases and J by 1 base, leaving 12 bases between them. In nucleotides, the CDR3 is TGTGCCAGTAGTGGAGGGACGGTAAGCAATCAGCCCCAGCATTTT. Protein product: CASSGGTVSNQPQHF.

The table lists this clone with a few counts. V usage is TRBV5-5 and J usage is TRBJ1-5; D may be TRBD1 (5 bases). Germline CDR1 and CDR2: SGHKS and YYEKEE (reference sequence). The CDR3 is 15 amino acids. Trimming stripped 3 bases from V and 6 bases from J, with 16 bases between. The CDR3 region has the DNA TGTGCCAGCAGCTATAGGGGAGGGGTAGGTCAGCCCCAGCATTTT. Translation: CASSYRGGVGQPQHF.

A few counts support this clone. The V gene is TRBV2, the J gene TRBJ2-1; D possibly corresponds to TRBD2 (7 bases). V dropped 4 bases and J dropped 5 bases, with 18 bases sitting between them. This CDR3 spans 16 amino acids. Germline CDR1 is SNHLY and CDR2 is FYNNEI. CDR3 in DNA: TGTGCCAGCAGTGGTATAACAGGGAGGGCGAACAATGAGCAGTTCTTC. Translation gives CASSGITGRANNEQFF.